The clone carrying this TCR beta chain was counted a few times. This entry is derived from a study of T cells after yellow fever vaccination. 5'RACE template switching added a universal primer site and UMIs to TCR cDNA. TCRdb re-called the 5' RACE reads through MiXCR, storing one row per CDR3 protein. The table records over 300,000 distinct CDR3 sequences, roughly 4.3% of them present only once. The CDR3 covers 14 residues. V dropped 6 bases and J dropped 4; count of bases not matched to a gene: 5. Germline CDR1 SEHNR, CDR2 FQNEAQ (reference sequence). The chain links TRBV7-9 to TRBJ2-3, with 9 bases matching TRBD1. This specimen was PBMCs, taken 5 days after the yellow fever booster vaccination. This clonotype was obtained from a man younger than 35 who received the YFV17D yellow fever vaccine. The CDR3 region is CASRSGDRADTQYF. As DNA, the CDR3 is TGTGCCAGCAGAAGCGGGGACAGGGCAGATACGCAGTATTTT.